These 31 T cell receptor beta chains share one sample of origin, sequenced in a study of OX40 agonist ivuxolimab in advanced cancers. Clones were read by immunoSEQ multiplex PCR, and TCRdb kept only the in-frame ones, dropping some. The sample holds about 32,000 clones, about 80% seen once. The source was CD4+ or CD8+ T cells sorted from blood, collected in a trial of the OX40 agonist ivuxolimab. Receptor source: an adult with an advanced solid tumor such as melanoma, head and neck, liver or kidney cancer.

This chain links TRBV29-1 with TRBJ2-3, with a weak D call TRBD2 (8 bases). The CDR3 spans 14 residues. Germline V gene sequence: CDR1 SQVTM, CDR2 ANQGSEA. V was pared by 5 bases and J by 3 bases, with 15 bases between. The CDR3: CSVWTGGGTDTQYF. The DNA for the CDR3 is TGCAGCGTTTGGACAGGCGGGGGGACAGATACGCAGTATTTT.

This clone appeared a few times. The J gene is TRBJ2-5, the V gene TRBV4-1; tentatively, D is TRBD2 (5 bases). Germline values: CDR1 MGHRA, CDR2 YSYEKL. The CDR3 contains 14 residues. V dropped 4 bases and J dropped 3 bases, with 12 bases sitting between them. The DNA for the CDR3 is TGCGCCAGCAGCCCACGCCTCGGGGAAGAGACCCAGTACTTC. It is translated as CASSPRLGEETQYF.

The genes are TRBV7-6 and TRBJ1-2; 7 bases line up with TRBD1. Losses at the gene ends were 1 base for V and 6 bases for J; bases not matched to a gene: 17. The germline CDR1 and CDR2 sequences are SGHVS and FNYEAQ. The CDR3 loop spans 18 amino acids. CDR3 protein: CASSLVFGQGVFGDGYTF. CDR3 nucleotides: TGTGCCAGCAGCTTAGTTTTCGGGCAGGGGGTCTTTGGTGATGGCTACACCTTC.

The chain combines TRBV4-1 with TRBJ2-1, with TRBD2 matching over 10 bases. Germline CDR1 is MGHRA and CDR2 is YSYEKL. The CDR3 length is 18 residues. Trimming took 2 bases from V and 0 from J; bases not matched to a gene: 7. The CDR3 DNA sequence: TGCGCCAGCAGCCAATGGATTAGCGGGGGGTCCTCCTACAATGAGCAGTTCTTC. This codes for CASSQWISGGSSYNEQFF.

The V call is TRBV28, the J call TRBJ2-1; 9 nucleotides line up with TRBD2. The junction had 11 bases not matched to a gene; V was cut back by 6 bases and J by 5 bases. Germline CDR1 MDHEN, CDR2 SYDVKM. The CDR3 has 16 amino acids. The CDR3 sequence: CASSLSGRGLDNEQFF. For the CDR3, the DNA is TGTGCCAGCAGCCTTAGCGGGAGAGGCCTTGACAATGAGCAGTTCTTC.

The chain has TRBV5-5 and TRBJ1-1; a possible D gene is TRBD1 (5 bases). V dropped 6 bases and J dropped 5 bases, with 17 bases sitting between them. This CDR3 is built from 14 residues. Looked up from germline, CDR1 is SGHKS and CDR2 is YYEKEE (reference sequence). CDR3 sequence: CASNVGTLWTEAFF. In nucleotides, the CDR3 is TGTGCCAGCAACGTAGGGACCTTGTGGACTGAAGCTTTCTTT.

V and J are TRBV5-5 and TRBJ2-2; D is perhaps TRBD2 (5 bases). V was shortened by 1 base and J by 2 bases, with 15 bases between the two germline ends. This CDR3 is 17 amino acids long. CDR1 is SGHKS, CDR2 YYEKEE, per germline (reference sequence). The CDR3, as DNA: TGTGCCAGCAGCTTGCTATTGGCGGGCCTTAACACCGGGGAGCTGTTTTTT. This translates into CASSLLLAGLNTGELFF.

Here the CDR3 reads CASTRGSETGELFF. CDR3 nucleotides: TGTGCCAGCACCCGAGGGTCGGAGACCGGGGAGCTGTTTTTT. V gene TRBV6-5 combines with J gene TRBJ2-2; D possibly corresponds to TRBD2 (5 bases). CDR1 is MNHEY, CDR2 SVGAGI, per germline. Deletions cut 7 bases from V and 5 bases from J, with 14 bases between. The CDR3 totals 14 residues.

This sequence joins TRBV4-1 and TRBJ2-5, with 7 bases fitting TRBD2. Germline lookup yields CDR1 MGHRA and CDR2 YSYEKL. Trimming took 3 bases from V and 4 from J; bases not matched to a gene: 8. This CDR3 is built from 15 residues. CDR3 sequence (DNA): TGCGCCAGCAGCCAGCTTCCATCTAGCGGAGAGACCCAGTACTTC. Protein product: CASSQLPSSGETQYF.

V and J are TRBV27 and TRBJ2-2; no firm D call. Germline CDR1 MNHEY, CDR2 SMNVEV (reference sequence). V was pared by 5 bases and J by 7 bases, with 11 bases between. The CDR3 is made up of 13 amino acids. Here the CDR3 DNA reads TGTGCCAGCAGTCTGGGTAGGGTCGGGGAGCTGTTTTTT. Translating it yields CASSLGRVGELFF.

The CDR3, as DNA: TGCGCCAGCAGCCAAGATTTTGGGGCCAACGTCCTGACTTTC. This codes for CASSQDFGANVLTF. The chain has TRBV4-1 and TRBJ2-6, with D uncertain. Germline values: CDR1 MGHRA, CDR2 YSYEKL. The V gene lost 0 bases and the J gene lost 3 bases, with 3 bases spanning the gap. This CDR3 spans 14 amino acids.

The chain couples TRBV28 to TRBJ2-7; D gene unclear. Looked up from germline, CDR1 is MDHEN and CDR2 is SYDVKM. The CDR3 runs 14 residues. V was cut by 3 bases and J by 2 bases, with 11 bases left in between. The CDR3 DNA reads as TGTGCCAGCAGTTTGGTTTTAAAAGCCTACGAGCAGTACTTC. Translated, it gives CASSLVLKAYEQYF.

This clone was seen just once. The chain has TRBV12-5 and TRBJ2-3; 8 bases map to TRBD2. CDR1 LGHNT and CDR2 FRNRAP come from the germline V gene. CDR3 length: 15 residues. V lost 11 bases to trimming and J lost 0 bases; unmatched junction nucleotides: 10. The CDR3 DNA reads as TGTGCTTCGAGGGCTAGCGGGCCTAGCACAGATACGCAGTATTTT. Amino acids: CASRASGPSTDTQYF.

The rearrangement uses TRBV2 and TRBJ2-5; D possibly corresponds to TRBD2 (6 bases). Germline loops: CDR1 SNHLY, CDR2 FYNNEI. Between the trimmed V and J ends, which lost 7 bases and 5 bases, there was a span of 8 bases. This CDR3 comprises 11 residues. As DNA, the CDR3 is TGTGCCAGCACTGGGGGGGAGACCCAGTACTTC. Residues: CASTGGETQYF.

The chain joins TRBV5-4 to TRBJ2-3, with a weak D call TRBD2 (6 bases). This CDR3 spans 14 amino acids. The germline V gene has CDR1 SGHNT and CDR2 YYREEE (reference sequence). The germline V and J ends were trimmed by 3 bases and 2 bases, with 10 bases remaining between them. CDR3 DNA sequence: TGTGCCAGCAGCTCCCGGGGGTCCACAGATACGCAGTATTTT. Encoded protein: CASSSRGSTDTQYF.

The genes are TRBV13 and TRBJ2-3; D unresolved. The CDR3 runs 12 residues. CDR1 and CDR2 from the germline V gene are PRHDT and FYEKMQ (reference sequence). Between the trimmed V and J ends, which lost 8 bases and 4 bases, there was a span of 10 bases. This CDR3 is CASESGPDTQYF. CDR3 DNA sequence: TGTGCCAGCGAATCGGGCCCAGATACGCAGTATTTT.

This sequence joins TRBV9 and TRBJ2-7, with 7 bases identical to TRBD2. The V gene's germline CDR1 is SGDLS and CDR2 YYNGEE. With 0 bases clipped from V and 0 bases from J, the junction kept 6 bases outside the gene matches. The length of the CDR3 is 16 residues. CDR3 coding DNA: TGTGCCAGCAGCGTAGGCCCTCCTAGCGGCTCCTACGAGCAGTACTTC. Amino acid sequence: CASSVGPPSGSYEQYF. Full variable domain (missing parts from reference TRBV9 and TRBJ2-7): DSGVTQTPKHLITATGQRVTLRCSPRSGDLSVYWYQQSLDQGLQFLIQYYNGEERAKGNILERFSAQQFPDLHSELNLSSLELGDSALYFCASSVGPPSGSYEQYFGPGTRLTVT.

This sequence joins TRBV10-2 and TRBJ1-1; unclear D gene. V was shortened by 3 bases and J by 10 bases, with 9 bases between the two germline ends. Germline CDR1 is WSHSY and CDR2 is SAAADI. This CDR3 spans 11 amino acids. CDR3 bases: TGCGCCAGCAGTGAAGGTCGTTTAGCTTTCTTT. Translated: CASSEGRLAFF.

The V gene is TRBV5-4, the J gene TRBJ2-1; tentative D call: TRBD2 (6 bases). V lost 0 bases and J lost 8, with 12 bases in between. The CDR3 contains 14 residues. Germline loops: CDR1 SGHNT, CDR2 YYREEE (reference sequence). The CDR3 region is CASSLAVWEDEQFF. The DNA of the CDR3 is TGTGCCAGCAGCTTGGCGGTATGGGAGGATGAGCAGTTCTTC.

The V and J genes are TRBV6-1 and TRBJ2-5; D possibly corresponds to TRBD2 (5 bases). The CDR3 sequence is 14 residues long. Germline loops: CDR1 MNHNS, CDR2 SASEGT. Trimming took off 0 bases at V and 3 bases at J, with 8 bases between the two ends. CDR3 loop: CASSEADYKETQYF. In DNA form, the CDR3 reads TGTGCCAGCAGTGAAGCTGACTATAAAGAGACCCAGTACTTC.

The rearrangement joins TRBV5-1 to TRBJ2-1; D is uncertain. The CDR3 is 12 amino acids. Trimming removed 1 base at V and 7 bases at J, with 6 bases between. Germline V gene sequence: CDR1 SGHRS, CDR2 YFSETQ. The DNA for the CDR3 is TGCGCCAGCAGCTTGCTGGGGAATGAGCAGTTCTTC. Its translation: CASSLLGNEQFF.

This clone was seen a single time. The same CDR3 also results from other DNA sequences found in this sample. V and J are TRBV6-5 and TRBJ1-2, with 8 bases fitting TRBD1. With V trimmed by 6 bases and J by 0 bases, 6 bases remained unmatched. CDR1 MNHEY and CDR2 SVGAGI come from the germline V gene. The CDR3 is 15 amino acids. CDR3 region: CASRIGQGPNYGYTF. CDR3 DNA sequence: TGTGCCAGCAGGATTGGACAGGGTCCTAACTATGGCTACACCTTC.

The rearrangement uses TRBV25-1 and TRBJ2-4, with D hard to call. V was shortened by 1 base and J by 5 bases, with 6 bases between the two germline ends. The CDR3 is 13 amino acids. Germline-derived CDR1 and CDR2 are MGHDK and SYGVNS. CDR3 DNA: TGTGCCAGCAGTGAATTCATGGAAAACATTCAGTACTTC. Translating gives CASSEFMENIQYF.

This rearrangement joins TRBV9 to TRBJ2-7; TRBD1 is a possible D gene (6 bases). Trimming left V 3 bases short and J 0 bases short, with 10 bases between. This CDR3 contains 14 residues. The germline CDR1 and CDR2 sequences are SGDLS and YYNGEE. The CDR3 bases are TGTGCCAGCAGCGCCGACAGGACCTCCTACGAGCAGTACTTC. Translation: CASSADRTSYEQYF.

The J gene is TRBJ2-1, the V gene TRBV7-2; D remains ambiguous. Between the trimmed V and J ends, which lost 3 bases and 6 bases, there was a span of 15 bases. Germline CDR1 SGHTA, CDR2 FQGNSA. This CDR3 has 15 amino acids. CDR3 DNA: TGTGCCAGCAGCTTCAGTCCGACTCCAAGCAATGAGCAGTTCTTC. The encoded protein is CASSFSPTPSNEQFF.

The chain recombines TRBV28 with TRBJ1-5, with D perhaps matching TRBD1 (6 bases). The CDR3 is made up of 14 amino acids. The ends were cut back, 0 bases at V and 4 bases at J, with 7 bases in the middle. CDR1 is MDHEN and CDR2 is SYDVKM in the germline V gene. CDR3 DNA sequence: TGTGCCAGCAGTTTATGGGACAGAAATCAGCCCCAGCATTTT. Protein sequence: CASSLWDRNQPQHF.

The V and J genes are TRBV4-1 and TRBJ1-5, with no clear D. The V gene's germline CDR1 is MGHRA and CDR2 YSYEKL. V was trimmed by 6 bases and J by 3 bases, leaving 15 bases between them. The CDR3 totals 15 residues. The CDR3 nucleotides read TGCGCCAGCAGTCACATACTTAATCCCAATCAGCCCCAGCATTTT. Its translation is CASSHILNPNQPQHF.

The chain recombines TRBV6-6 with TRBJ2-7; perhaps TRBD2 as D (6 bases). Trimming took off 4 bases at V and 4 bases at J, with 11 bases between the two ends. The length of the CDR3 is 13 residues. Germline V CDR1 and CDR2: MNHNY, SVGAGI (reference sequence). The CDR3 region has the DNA TGTGCCAGCAGTTTTTCTGGGGGGTACGAGCAGTACTTC. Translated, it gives CASSFSGGYEQYF.

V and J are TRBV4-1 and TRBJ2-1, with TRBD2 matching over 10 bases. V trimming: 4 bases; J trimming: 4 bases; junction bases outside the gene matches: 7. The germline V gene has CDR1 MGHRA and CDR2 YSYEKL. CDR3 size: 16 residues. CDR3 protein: CASSPASGREYNEQFF. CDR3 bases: TGCGCCAGCAGCCCCGCGAGCGGGAGGGAATACAATGAGCAGTTCTTC.

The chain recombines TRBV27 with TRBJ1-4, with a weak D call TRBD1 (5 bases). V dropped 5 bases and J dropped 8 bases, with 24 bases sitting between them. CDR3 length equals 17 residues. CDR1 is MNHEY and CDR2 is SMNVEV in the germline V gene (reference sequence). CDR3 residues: CASSGLSWGGASEKLFF. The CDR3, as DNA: TGTGCCAGCAGTGGCTTATCTTGGGGGGGAGCGAGCGAAAAACTGTTTTTT.

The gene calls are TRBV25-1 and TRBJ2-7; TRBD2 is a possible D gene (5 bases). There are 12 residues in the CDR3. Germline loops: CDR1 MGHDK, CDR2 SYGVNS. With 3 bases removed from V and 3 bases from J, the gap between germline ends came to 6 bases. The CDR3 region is CASSDGNYEQYF. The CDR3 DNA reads TGTGCCAGCAGTGACGGGAACTACGAGCAGTACTTC.